Listed below are T cell receptor beta chains from one sample, sequenced in a study of blood T cell repertoires in COVID-19. Profiling relied on immunoSEQ multiplex PCR, and the TCRdb table lists in-frame clones only, not all of them. The data show about 280,000 clones, about 82% seen once. The sequencing input was peripheral blood. The receptors stem from a man aged 50 to 60 with active or convalescent COVID-19. CDR3s include the opening cysteine and the closing phenylalanine or tryptophan. Each record gives: D gene, V gene, clone size, J gene, CDR3 DNA, CDR3 protein. The D gene is left open where the match is weak. Only part of the rows carry a size: once, few, many, or a class if the clone is expanded.

-	TRBV4-2	-	TRBJ2-7	TGTGCCAGCAGCCAAGGAGGCGGCGCTACCTACGAGCAGTACTTC	CASSQGGGATYEQYF
TRBD1	TRBV19	-	TRBJ2-7	TGTGCCAGTAGTAGGCTTTATCGGGGACAGGGAAGCGAGCAGTACTTC	CASSRLYRGQGSEQYF
-	TRBV3-1/TRBV3-2	-	TRBJ2-3	TGTGCCAGCAGCCAAGGGTTAGCGAGTTATACAGATACGCAGTATTTT	CASSQGLASYTDTQYF
-	TRBV5-1	once	TRBJ2-2	TGCGCCAGCAGCTTAACTTTGACTCCTCCGGCCGGGGAGCTGTTTTTT	CASSLTLTPPAGELFF
-	TRBV28	-	TRBJ2-6	TGTGCCAGCAGTTTTAATAGTGGAGAGCCTGGGGCCAACGTCCTGACTTTC	CASSFNSGEPGANVLTF
TRBD2	TRBV29-1	-	TRBJ2-2	TGCAGCGTTGCTCGCGGGGGGTGGGCCGGGGAGCTGTTTTTT	CSVARGGWAGELFF
TRBD2	TRBV28	-	TRBJ2-7	TGTGCCAGCAGTTCTCCGGGAGGGTTGGTCGAGCAGTACTTC	CASSSPGGLVEQYF
-	TRBV29-1	-	TRBJ2-3	TGCAGCGGTCTTTCAGATACGCAGTATTTT	CSGLSDTQYF
-	TRBV7-9	-	TRBJ1-2	TGTGCCAGCAGCTTAGAAGATTACGGCTATGGCTACACCTTC	CASSLEDYGYGYTF
-	TRBV5-1	-	TRBJ1-2	TGCGCCAGCAGCTTGGGCCGAGTAGGCTACACCTTC	CASSLGRVGYTF
TRBD2	TRBV30	-	TRBJ2-5	TGTGCCTGGAGTGTGGGACTAGCGGGCCAGGGGACCCAGTACTTC	CAWSVGLAGQGTQYF
-	TRBV12-5	-	TRBJ2-1	TGTGCTAGTGGGCTAGCTCTAGAGCAGTTCTTC	CASGLALEQFF
-	TRBV28	-	TRBJ1-5	TGTGCCAGCAGTGCCCCCAGGGTTCGTCAGCCCCAGCATTTT	CASSAPRVRQPQHF
-	TRBV7-3	-	TRBJ2-5	TGTGCCAGCTCTCCGGGACTTGGTTCGACACAAGAGACCCAGTACTTC	CASSPGLGSTQETQYF
-	TRBV10-3	-	TRBJ2-7	TGTGCCATCAGTGAGCGGGGCTACGAGCAGTACTTC	CAISERGYEQYF
TRBD1	TRBV9	once	TRBJ1-2	TGTGCCAGCAGCGTCCAAGGGACAGGGGGCAAATCTTATGGCTACACCTTC	CASSVQGTGGKSYGYTF
TRBD1	TRBV19	-	TRBJ1-5	TGTGCCAGTAGTATTTCGACAGGGCGTATTGATCAGCCCCAGCATTTT	CASSISTGRIDQPQHF
TRBD1	TRBV15	once	TRBJ1-3	TGTGCCACCAGCAGGCAGGGGGCTGGAAACACCATATATTTT	CATSRQGAGNTIYF
-	TRBV11-2	-	TRBJ2-7	TGTGCCAGCAGCCTAACGGAGAGGGGGAACGAGCAGTACTTC	CASSLTERGNEQYF
-	TRBV6-1	-	TRBJ2-3	TGTGCCAGCAGTGACCCCAGGGATACGCAGTATTTT	CASSDPRDTQYF
TRBD1	TRBV5-8	-	TRBJ1-2	TGTGCCAGCAGCCCCAGGACAGGGGGTTACTATGGCTACACCTTC	CASSPRTGGYYGYTF
-	TRBV5-1	once	TRBJ2-7	TGCGCCAGCAGCCCAGCGACAGCCACCTACGAGCAGTACTTC	CASSPATATYEQYF
-	TRBV7-8	-	TRBJ2-7	TGTGCCAGCAGCTTAAACACCCACCCCAATTACGAGCAGTACTTC	CASSLNTHPNYEQYF
TRBD2	TRBV11-3	once	TRBJ2-3	TGTGCCAGCACCCCCCACGGACTAGTGATTGATACGCAGTATTTT	CASTPHGLVIDTQYF
TRBD2	TRBV14	-	TRBJ2-3	TGTGCCAGCAGCCAAGATCTGGCGAGCGGGAGTGTCCCAGATACGCAGTATTTT	CASSQDLASGSVPDTQYF
-	TRBV9	-	TRBJ1-2	TGTGCCAGCAGCGCTACAGGGACGTCTAACTATGGCTACACCTTC	CASSATGTSNYGYTF
-	TRBV5-8	-	TRBJ1-5	TGTGCCACCAGAACGGGAGGGGTTCAGCCCCAGCATTTT	CATRTGGVQPQHF
-	TRBV7-9	-	TRBJ1-3	TGTGCCAGCAGCGTGAGGGCCCTTGGGTTGTATGCTGGAAACACCATATATTTT	CASSVRALGLYAGNTIYF
TRBD1	TRBV19	-	TRBJ2-2	TGTGCCAGTAAGGGACAGGGGAACACCGGGGAGCTGTTTTTT	CASKGQGNTGELFF
-	TRBV6-4	-	TRBJ2-1	TGTGCCAGCAGTGAAGTGGCGGCGGGGATTGAGCAGTTCTTC	CASSEVAAGIEQFF
TRBD1	TRBV5-4	few	TRBJ1-3	TGTGCCAGCAGCTTGTCGGGACAGGGGAGGTCTGGAAACACCATATATTTT	CASSLSGQGRSGNTIYF
-	TRBV11-2	-	TRBJ1-1	TGTGCCAGCAGCTCAGTTCAGGGATCGGCTTTCTTT	CASSSVQGSAFF
-	TRBV5-1	once	TRBJ2-2	TGCGCCAGCAGCTTCCCGGGACAAACAGCCGGGGAGCTGTTTTTT	CASSFPGQTAGELFF
-	TRBV15	-	TRBJ1-5	TGTGCCACCAGCAGTACGAATTCCCCGGGGGTACGGCCCCAGCATTTT	CATSSTNSPGVRPQHF
TRBD1	TRBV5-1	-	TRBJ1-6	TGCGCCAGCAGCTTGACAGGGGGCAATTCACCCCTCCACTTT	CASSLTGGNSPLHF
TRBD1	TRBV2	-	TRBJ1-1	TGTGCCAGCAGGGGGACAGGTGGGAACACTGAAGCTTTCTTT	CASRGTGGNTEAFF
-	TRBV6-6	-	TRBJ2-1	TGTGCCAGCAGGAAGGGGTCCTCCTACAATGAGCAGTTCTTC	CASRKGSSYNEQFF
-	TRBV5-1	-	TRBJ2-7	TGCGCCAGCAGCTTAGTTGGAGGGCTAGCCGGTGACGAGCAGTACTTC	CASSLVGGLAGDEQYF
TRBD1	TRBV15	-	TRBJ1-1	TGTGCCACCAGCAGAGATTGGGACAGGGACACTGAAGCTTTCTTT	CATSRDWDRDTEAFF
-	TRBV7-9	-	TRBJ1-1	TGTGCCAGCAGTGTGGGGCCCAGGACTGAAGCTTTCTTT	CASSVGPRTEAFF
TRBD1	TRBV5-1	-	TRBJ1-1	TGCGCCAGCAGCTTAGGGGACAGCGGCGCTGAAGCTTTCTTT	CASSLGDSGAEAFF
TRBD1	TRBV5-4	-	TRBJ2-5	TGTGCCAGCAGCTTGGGTAACGGACAGGGGGCTGGAGAGACCCAGTACTTC	CASSLGNGQGAGETQYF
TRBD1	TRBV5-1	-	TRBJ2-7	TGCGCCAGCAGCATATGGGACAGGGGACACGAGCAGTACTTC	CASSIWDRGHEQYF
-	TRBV5-1	-	TRBJ1-1	TGCGCCAGCAGCTTGAGCCACAGGAACACTGAAGCTTTCTTT	CASSLSHRNTEAFF
TRBD1	TRBV28	-	TRBJ1-5	TGTGCCAGCAGTTTGGGACAGTCGATTGGGCCCCAGCATTTT	CASSLGQSIGPQHF
-	TRBV24-1	-	TRBJ1-3	TGTGCCACCAGTGATTCTTCGGGAGACTCTGGAAACACCATATATTTT	CATSDSSGDSGNTIYF
-	TRBV7-2	-	TRBJ2-5	TGTGCCAGCAGCTCGACGACACTGCCCCATGAGACCCAGTACTTC	CASSSTTLPHETQYF
-	TRBV5-5	-	TRBJ1-5	TGTGCCAGCAGCTTTGGCGTCCAGGATCAACCCCAGCCCCAGCATTTT	CASSFGVQDQPQPQHF
-	TRBV5-6	-	TRBJ2-7	TGTGCCAGCAACTCAAGAGGGGGAGGGTACTACGAGCAGTACTTC	CASNSRGGGYYEQYF
-	TRBV5-6	-	TRBJ1-2	TGTGCCAGCAGCTTGCGGGTGACGAACTATGGCTACACCTTC	CASSLRVTNYGYTF
-	TRBV6-6	-	TRBJ1-1	TGTGCCAGCAGAAGGGGAGAGGACAGCACTGAAGCTTTCTTT	CASRRGEDSTEAFF
TRBD2	TRBV7-8	once	TRBJ2-1	TGTGCCAGCAGCGGGAGGGCCCGAACCAACTACAATGAGCAGTTCTTC	CASSGRARTNYNEQFF
-	TRBV7-6	-	TRBJ2-7	TGTGCCAGCAGCTTGGGGACATTTTACGAGCAGTACTTC	CASSLGTFYEQYF
TRBD2	TRBV4-1	-	TRBJ2-1	TGCGCCAGCAGCCAACGGCTAGCGGTATACAATGAGCAGTTCTTC	CASSQRLAVYNEQFF
-	TRBV11-2	once	TRBJ1-3	TGTGCCAGCAGCCGGAACGTTGAGGGCCTCTCTGGAAACACCATATATTTT	CASSRNVEGLSGNTIYF
TRBD2	TRBV5-6	-	TRBJ2-2	TGTGCCAGCAGGGAGGGACTAGCCCTCGGAACCGGGGAGCTGTTTTTT	CASREGLALGTGELFF
-	TRBV24-1	-	TRBJ2-7	TGTGCCACCAGTGCCAGGGGCCGGAGCTCCTACGAGCAGTACTTC	CATSARGRSSYEQYF
TRBD1	TRBV7-9	once	TRBJ2-3	TGTGCCAGCACCCCCGAGGGGACAGGGAACACAGATACGCAGTATTTT	CASTPEGTGNTDTQYF